This T cell receptor beta chain was found in a study of T cell responses to AZD1222 COVID-19 vaccine. CDR1 and CDR2 from the germline V gene are SGHTA and FQGNSA. This CDR3 is built from 14 residues. V lost 1 base and J lost 0, with 6 bases in between. The method was immunoSEQ multiplex PCR; TCRdb's version includes in-frame clones alone and lacks a portion of them. The table shows around 99,000 clones, with approximately 92% occurring only once. The sequence derives from an adult in good health. The sample here was peripheral blood, taken on day 0 of AZD1222 vaccination. This sequence joins TRBV7-2 and TRBJ1-1, with D unclear. The CDR3: CASSLEAVNTEAFF. The DNA for the CDR3 is TGTGCCAGCAGCTTAGAGGCAGTGAACACTGAAGCTTTCTTT.